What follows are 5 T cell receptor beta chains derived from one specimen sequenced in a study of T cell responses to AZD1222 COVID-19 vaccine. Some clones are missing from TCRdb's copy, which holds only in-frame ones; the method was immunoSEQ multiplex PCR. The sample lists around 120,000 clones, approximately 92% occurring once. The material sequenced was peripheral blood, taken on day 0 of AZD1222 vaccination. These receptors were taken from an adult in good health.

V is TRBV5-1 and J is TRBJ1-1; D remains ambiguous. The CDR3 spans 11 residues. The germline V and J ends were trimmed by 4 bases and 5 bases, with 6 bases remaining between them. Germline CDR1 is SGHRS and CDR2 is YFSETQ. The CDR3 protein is CASSLRTEAFF. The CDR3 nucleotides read TGCGCCAGCAGCCTGAGGACTGAAGCTTTCTTT.

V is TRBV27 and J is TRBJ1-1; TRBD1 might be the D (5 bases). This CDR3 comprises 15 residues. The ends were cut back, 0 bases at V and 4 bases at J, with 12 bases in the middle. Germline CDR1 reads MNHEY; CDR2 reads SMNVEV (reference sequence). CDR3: CASSLSIEGSTEAFF. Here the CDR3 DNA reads TGTGCCAGCAGTTTATCGATTGAGGGGAGCACTGAAGCTTTCTTT.

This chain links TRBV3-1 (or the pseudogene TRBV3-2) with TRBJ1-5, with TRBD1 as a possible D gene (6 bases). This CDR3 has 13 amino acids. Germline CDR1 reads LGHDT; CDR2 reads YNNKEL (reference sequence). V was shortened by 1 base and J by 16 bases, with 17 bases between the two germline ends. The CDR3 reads CASSQGWEGVHHF. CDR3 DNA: TGTGCCAGCAGCCAAGGCTGGGAGGGGGTTCATCATTTT.

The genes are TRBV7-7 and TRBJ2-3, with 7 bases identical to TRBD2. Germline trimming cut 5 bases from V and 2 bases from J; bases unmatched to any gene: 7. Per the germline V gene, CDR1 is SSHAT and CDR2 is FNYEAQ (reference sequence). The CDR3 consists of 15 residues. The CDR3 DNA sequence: TGTGCCAGCAGCCCCGTGGGAGGGAACACAGATACGCAGTATTTT. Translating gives CASSPVGGNTDTQYF.

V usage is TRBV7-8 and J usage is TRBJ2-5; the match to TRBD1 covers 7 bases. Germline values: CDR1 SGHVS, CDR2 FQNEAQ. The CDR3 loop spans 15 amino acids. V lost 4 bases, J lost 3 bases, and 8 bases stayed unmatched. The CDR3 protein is CASSSETGTKETQYF. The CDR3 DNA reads TGTGCCAGCAGCTCGGAGACAGGGACGAAAGAGACCCAGTACTTC.